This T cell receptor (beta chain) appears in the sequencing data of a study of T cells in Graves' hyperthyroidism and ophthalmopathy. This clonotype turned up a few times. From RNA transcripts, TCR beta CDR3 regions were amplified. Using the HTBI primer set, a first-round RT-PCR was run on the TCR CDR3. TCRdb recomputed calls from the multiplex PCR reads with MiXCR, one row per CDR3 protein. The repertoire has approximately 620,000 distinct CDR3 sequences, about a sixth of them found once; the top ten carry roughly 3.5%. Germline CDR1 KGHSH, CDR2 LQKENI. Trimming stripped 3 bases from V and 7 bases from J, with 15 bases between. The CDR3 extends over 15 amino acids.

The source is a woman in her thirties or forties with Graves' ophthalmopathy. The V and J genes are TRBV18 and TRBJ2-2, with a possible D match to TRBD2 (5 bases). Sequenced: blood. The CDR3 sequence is CASSPREGSDGELFF. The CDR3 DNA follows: TGTGCCAGCTCACCCCGGGAAGGGTCTGACGGGGAGCTGTTTTTT.